These 4 T cell receptor beta chains were sequenced from one sample in a study of T cells expressing NK-cell markers. TCRdb derives one entry per CDR3 protein from the 5' RACE reads, leaving out DNA. This sample carries about 380,000 distinct CDR3 sequences, with roughly 5.2% going to the ten biggest clones. Sequenced input: blood T cells: a sorted CD56 or NKG2C T cell subset, CD4+ or CD8+ T cells, or bulk PBMC T cells (not recorded which). The receptors here all came from a man between 18 and 69 years old in good health.

Here the CDR3 reads CASTPPASLSNEQFF. The genes are TRBV12-3 or TRBV12-4 and TRBJ2-1; the D gene TCRdb calls, TRBD2, cannot be checked with no DNA. The CDR3 sequence is 15 residues long.

The V and J genes are TRBV12-3 or TRBV12-4 and TRBJ1-1; TCRdb's D call of TRBD1 is untestable without DNA. This CDR3 contains 15 residues. CDR3 sequence reads: CASSPAQGKNTEAFF.

The chain has TRBV7-9 and TRBJ2-6; the D gene TCRdb calls, TRBD1, cannot be checked with no DNA. CDR1 is SEHNR, CDR2 FQNEAQ, per germline (reference sequence). The CDR3 consists of 16 residues. The CDR3 here is CASSPGTGAGANVLTF.

This chain links TRBV9 with TRBJ1-6. The CDR3 sequence is 14 residues long. Germline-derived CDR1 and CDR2 are SGDLS and YYNGEE. CDR3 sequence reads: CASSARQYNSPLHF.